This is a list of T cell receptor beta chains from one sample in a study of cytomegalovirus exposure and HLA in healthy donors. Sequencing used immunoSEQ multiplex PCR; TCRdb keeps in-frame clones, though not all of them. Of about 130,000 clones in the sample, 74% were seen once. The sequenced sample consisted of PBMCs. Source of these receptors: a young man in good health and CMV-seropositive. Both conserved end residues are part of each CDR3. The order of the fields is J gene, D gene, V gene, CDR3 protein. D genes are given only for firm matches.

TRBJ2-1 . TRBV30 CAWSDETFYNEQFF
TRBJ1-1 TRBD1 TRBV6-5 CASRRQGRPAEAFF
TRBJ2-7 TRBD1 TRBV27 CASTREGTARNYEQYF
TRBJ2-7 . TRBV25-1 CASSVNSYEQYF
TRBJ1-4 TRBD1 TRBV14 CASSQNRGGEKLFF
TRBJ1-1 . TRBV7-6 CASGAGMNTEAFF
TRBJ1-2 TRBD1 TRBV11-2 CASSLDRTGDGYTF
TRBJ1-5 . TRBV5-1 CASSEGPSMGQPQHF
TRBJ2-7 . TRBV5-4 CASSLGGPRLSYEQYF
TRBJ1-4 TRBD1 TRBV7-9 CASSQGTGSEKLFF
TRBJ1-2 . TRBV19 CASSMRSLYGYTF
TRBJ2-7 . TRBV30 CAWRGAAGEQYF
. TRBD2 TRBV9 CASSVDAGVAGSYEQYF
TRBJ2-2 TRBD2 TRBV29-1 CSVERRGRGAGELFF
TRBJ1-6 TRBD1 TRBV5-1 CASSSGQDGSPLHF
TRBJ2-3 TRBD2 TRBV7-2 CASSAGLAGASDTQYF
TRBJ1-2 . TRBV9 CASSVDGVNYGYTF
TRBJ1-2 TRBD1 TRBV9 CASSVVGGTGGDGYTF
TRBJ2-7 TRBD1 TRBV18 CASSPPGGSNSDEQYF
TRBJ2-1 . TRBV6-5 CASSYDPSAMEQFF
TRBJ1-6 . TRBV6-1 CASSESNSPLHF
TRBJ1-4 . TRBV30 CAWRGTGEKLFF
TRBJ2-7 TRBD1 TRBV28 CASSLGPGGTYEQYF
TRBJ2-7 . TRBV6-5 CASRRDYEQYF
TRBJ1-3 . TRBV28 CASRPPGFGSGNTIYF
TRBJ2-7 TRBD1 TRBV13 CASSSRTGLLDEQYF
TRBJ2-4 . TRBV11-2 CASSSWGGSVKNIQYF
TRBJ1-4 TRBD1 TRBV16 CASSRTPGQGDEKLFF
TRBJ1-4 TRBD1 TRBV29-1 CSAGQGYEKLFF
TRBJ2-7 TRBD1 TRBV28 CASSGTGGYEQYF
TRBJ2-1 TRBD1 TRBV5-6 CASTSLPQGAKYNEQFF
TRBJ2-2 TRBD2 TRBV6-5 CASSYPRQRGTGELFF
TRBJ2-6 . TRBV15 CATSSGGTVVSGANVLTF
TRBJ2-7 TRBD2 TRBV10-3 CAISPGLADEQYF
TRBJ2-7 TRBD2 TRBV9 CASSTSGRAPYEQYF
TRBJ1-4 TRBD1 TRBV18 CASSLGDSEKLFF
TRBJ2-5 . TRBV9 CASSVELGVETQYF
TRBJ1-5 . TRBV23-1 CASSQAITGHQPQHF
TRBJ1-6 . TRBV6-1 CASSEALGLTNSPLHF
TRBJ2-5 TRBD2 TRBV6-6 CASTTGISGSSETQYF
TRBJ1-2 . TRBV7-8 CASSSLGLGYGYTF
TRBJ2-2 . TRBV6-5 CASSLTGRNTGELFF
TRBJ1-1 . TRBV6-5 CASSYSAGTEAFF
TRBJ1-2 . TRBV7-2 CASSLEAGQLRPNYGYTF
TRBJ2-5 TRBD2 TRBV5-1 CASSGGLAGGDTETQYF
TRBJ1-2 . TRBV5-1 CASVDSNYGYTF
TRBJ1-4 TRBD1 TRBV19 CASSPGTGKGEKLFF
TRBJ1-4 TRBD1 TRBV7-2 CASSLRTGGYRYEKLFF
TRBJ1-1 TRBD1 TRBV11-1 CASSLAGTGRNAFF
TRBJ1-3 . TRBV5-4 CASSLNYGQWGSGNTIYF
TRBJ1-6 . TRBV15 CATSRDQGWRDSPLHF
TRBJ1-5 . TRBV6-6 CASSYSTGLLNQPQHF